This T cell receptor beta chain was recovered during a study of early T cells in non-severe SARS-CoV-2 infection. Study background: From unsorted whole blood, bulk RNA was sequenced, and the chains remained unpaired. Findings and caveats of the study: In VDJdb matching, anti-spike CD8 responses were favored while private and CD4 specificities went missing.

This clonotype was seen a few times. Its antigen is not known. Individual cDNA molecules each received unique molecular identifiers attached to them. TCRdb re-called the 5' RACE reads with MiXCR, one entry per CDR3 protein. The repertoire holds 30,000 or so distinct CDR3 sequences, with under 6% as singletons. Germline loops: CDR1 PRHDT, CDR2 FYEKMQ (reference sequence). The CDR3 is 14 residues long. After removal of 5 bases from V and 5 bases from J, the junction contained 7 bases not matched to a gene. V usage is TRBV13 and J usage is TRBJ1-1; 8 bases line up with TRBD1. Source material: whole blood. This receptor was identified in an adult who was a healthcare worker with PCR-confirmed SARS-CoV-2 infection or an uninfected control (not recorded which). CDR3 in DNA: TGTGCCAGCAGCATGGACAGGGCGGGGACTGAAGCTTTCTTT. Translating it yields CASSMDRAGTEAFF.